This T cell receptor beta chain appears in the sequencing data of a study of beta chain features in type 1 diabetes. This clone was observed a handful of times. V dropped 6 bases and J dropped 10 bases, with 10 bases sitting between them. The length of the CDR3 is 12 residues. In germline, CDR1 is MNHEY, CDR2 SVGAGI. TCRB transcripts that were expressed got sequenced, as all of the isolated RNA had been reverse transcribed. Repertoires were generated with immunoSEQ multiplex PCR, while TCRdb's copy carries only in-frame clones and drops some. The sample records about 230,000 clones, around 10% being singletons.

Input material: naive CD4+ T cells from blood. The chain joins TRBV6-5 to TRBJ1-6; D perhaps matches TRBD1 (5 bases). The source is a woman between 18 and 29 years old in good health. The CDR3: CASRGGVSPLHF. CDR3 in DNA: TGTGCCAGCAGGGGAGGGGTGTCACCCCTCCACTTT.